The rows below give T cell receptor beta chains drawn from one sample of a study of vaccination effects on CD4 cells after COVID-19. No antigen has been assigned to these receptors. The data were produced by immunoSEQ multiplex PCR, yet TCRdb's version contains in-frame clones alone and is incomplete. This table holds about 13,000 clones, over 55% found once. Sequenced here: CD4+ T cells from PBMCs cultured with SARS-CoV-2 spike peptides, sampled after COVID-19 vaccination. Source of these receptors: a human donor who received a COVID-19 vaccine. CDR3s include the opening cysteine and the closing phenylalanine or tryptophan. The D gene is left open where the match is weak. Expanded clones are given a class, and other clones once, few, many or no size at all.

TRBV7-9	TRBJ2-5	-	-	CASSLTETQYF	TGTGCCAGCAGCCTGACTGAGACCCAGTACTTC
TRBV28	TRBJ1-3	-	-	CASSLGSQGGNTIYF	TGTGCCAGCAGTTTAGGGTCGCAGGGTGGAAACACCATATATTTT
TRBV6-4	TRBJ1-2	TRBD1	-	CASSEPGQGDGYTF	TGTGCCAGCAGTGAGCCGGGACAGGGGGATGGCTACACCTTC
TRBV3-1/TRBV3-2	TRBJ2-4	TRBD2	few	CASSLTSGRGGIQYF	TGTGCCAGCAGCCTGACTAGCGGGAGGGGAGGCATTCAGTACTTC
TRBV5-1	TRBJ1-6	-	few	CASSSINSPLHF	TGCGCCAGCAGCTCAATCAATTCACCCCTCCACTTT
TRBV30	TRBJ2-6	TRBD2	-	CAWSPRGGSSGANVLTF	TGTGCCTGGAGCCCCCGCGGGGGAAGCTCTGGGGCCAACGTCCTGACTTTC
TRBV5-5	TRBJ1-1	TRBD1	-	CASSFSGGTGAFF	TGTGCCAGCAGCTTTTCGGGGGGGACAGGAGCTTTCTTT
TRBV30	TRBJ1-1	-	few	CAQSPNTEAFF	TGTGCCCAGAGCCCGAACACTGAAGCTTTCTTT
TRBV9	TRBJ2-3	-	few	CASSVVPQHTDTQYF	TGTGCCAGCAGCGTAGTTCCCCAGCACACAGATACGCAGTATTTT
TRBV6-6	TRBJ1-1	-	-	CASRAVNTEAFF	TGTGCCAGCAGGGCAGTGAACACTGAAGCTTTCTTT
TRBV27	TRBJ2-5	TRBD2	-	CASSSELAGRETQYF	TGTGCCAGCAGTTCAGAACTAGCGGGACGAGAGACCCAGTACTTC
TRBV30	TRBJ1-5	-	-	CAWSGGAVDQPQHF	TGTGCCTGGAGTGGAGGGGCAGTGGATCAGCCCCAGCATTTT
TRBV5-1	TRBJ2-7	-	-	CASSLVGLSYEQYF	TGCGCCAGCAGCCTGGTAGGATTATCCTACGAGCAGTACTTC
TRBV5-1	TRBJ2-2	TRBD1	-	CASSLLQGYTGELFF	TGCGCCAGCAGCTTGTTACAGGGGTACACCGGGGAGCTGTTTTTT
TRBV11-2	TRBJ2-7	-	-	CASSLERSYEQYF	TGTGCCAGCAGCTTAGAAAGGAGCTACGAGCAGTACTTC
TRBV7-8	TRBJ2-2	-	-	CASSLGGGANTGELFF	TGTGCCAGCAGCTTAGGGGGGGGCGCGAACACCGGGGAGCTGTTTTTT
TRBV11-1	TRBJ1-6	TRBD1	-	CASSLVAGGNSPLHF	TGTGCCAGCAGCTTAGTGGCAGGGGGGAATTCACCCCTCCACTTT
TRBV19	TRBJ1-2	TRBD1	medium-sized	CASSIEGAAYGYTF	TGTGCCAGTAGTATTGAGGGGGCAGCCTATGGCTACACCTTC